Listed here are 8 T cell receptor beta chains from one sample, sequenced in a study of T cell repertoires in cytomegalovirus infection (dated by TCRdb to the late 2010s). Data came from an Illumina HiSeq 1500. TCRdb reprocessing: public reads trimmed at Q25 with fastp, clones called with MiXCR, in-frame beta chains kept. Every distinct CDR3 protein forms one entry, paired with its most common genes and DNA. Recorded for this sample are roughly 800,000 distinct CDR3 sequences; 25% to 30% of them occurred a single time. The ten biggest clones cover roughly 14% of the sample. The treatment or condition label, as the study defines it: in vitro stimulation with specific CMV peptide epitopes to enrich CMV-specific T cells. The antigens of these receptors remain unknown. The sequences come from cultured CD8+ T cells from PBMCs, collected from culture after CMV antigen stimulation. The receptors here all came from a human donor in good health (CMV status not recorded). Some clones in this sample may be carry-over from other donors' samples.

The chain uses TRBV6-2 or TRBV6-3 and TRBJ2-2, with D tentatively TRBD1 or TRBD2 (5 bases each). Germline lookup yields CDR1 MNHEY and CDR2 SVGEGT. V was clipped by 5 bases and J by 9 bases, with 10 bases between them. This CDR3 spans 12 amino acids. The CDR3 coding sequence is TGTGCCAGCAGTCTAGGGACCCGGGAGCTGTTTTTT. Translation: CASSLGTRELFF.

In its sample, this clonotype was seen many times. The rearrangement uses TRBV29-1 and TRBJ2-2; tentative D call: TRBD2 (5 bases). In germline, CDR1 is SQVTM, CDR2 ANQGSEA. Trimming took 1 base from V and 5 from J, leaving 8 bases between them. The CDR3 contains 13 residues. CDR3 nucleotides: TGCAGCGTTGAAGGGACTGGGACCGGGGAGCTGTTTTTT. Translating gives CSVEGTGTGELFF.

This clonotype appeared many times. The chain couples TRBV7-2 to TRBJ2-7; D is uncertain. CDR1 is SGHTA, CDR2 FQGNSA, per germline. Trimming took 5 bases from V and 5 from J, leaving 19 bases between them. The CDR3 runs 15 residues. The CDR3 DNA is TGTGCCAGCAGCCAATCCCAAGGTCTCCCGAACGAGCAGTACTTC. Its translation: CASSQSQGLPNEQYF.

Only a few counts were recorded for this clonotype. V gene TRBV11-3 combines with J gene TRBJ2-7; 9 nucleotides line up with TRBD2. V lost 2 bases, J lost 6 bases, and 8 bases stayed unmatched. Germline V gene sequence: CDR1 SGHNT, CDR2 YENEEA. CDR3 size: 15 residues. CDR3 loop: CASSLFAGGPSEQYV. CDR3 DNA sequence: TGTGCCAGCAGCTTATTTGCGGGGGGGCCAAGCGAGCAGTACGTC.

This clonotype has only a few counts. V is TRBV6-6 and J is TRBJ2-5, with unresolved D. V shed 2 bases and J shed 0 bases, with 4 bases lying between them. The germline gives CDR1 MNHNY, CDR2 SVGAGI (reference sequence). The length of the CDR3 is 13 residues. The CDR3 region has the DNA TGTGCCAGCAGTTACAACAACCAAGAGACCCAGTACTTC. This translates into CASSYNNQETQYF.

The rearrangement joins TRBV9 to TRBJ1-1; possible D gene TRBD1, 5 bases. V lost 0 bases to trimming and J lost 2 bases, with 8 bases between them. This CDR3 comprises 14 residues. Per germline, CDR1 SGDLS and CDR2 YYNGEE. The CDR3 here is CASSVGGVNTEAFF. The CDR3 nucleotides are TGTGCCAGCAGCGTAGGGGGGGTTAACACTGAAGCTTTCTTT.

Many counts were recorded for this clonotype. The chain has TRBV7-6 and TRBJ2-5, with 9 bases fitting TRBD2. Germline V gives CDR1 SGHVS, CDR2 FNYEAQ. The ends lost 5 bases at V and 0 bases at J; junction bases unmatched: 7. CDR3 length: 16 amino acids. This CDR3 is CASSEVAGVYQETQYF. The DNA of the CDR3 is TGTGCCAGCAGCGAAGTAGCGGGGGTCTACCAAGAGACCCAGTACTTC.

A few counts support this clonotype. The CDR3 region has the DNA TGTGCCAGCAGCCGATGGGGACAGGGGAGCTCTGGGGCCAACGTCCTGACTTTC. Translation: CASSRWGQGSSGANVLTF. The chain couples TRBV6-1 to TRBJ2-6; TRBD1 matches 10 bases. The CDR3 covers 18 residues. Trimming removed 6 bases from V and 0 bases from J; junction bases left unmatched: 8. Germline assignment: CDR1 MNHNS and CDR2 SASEGT.